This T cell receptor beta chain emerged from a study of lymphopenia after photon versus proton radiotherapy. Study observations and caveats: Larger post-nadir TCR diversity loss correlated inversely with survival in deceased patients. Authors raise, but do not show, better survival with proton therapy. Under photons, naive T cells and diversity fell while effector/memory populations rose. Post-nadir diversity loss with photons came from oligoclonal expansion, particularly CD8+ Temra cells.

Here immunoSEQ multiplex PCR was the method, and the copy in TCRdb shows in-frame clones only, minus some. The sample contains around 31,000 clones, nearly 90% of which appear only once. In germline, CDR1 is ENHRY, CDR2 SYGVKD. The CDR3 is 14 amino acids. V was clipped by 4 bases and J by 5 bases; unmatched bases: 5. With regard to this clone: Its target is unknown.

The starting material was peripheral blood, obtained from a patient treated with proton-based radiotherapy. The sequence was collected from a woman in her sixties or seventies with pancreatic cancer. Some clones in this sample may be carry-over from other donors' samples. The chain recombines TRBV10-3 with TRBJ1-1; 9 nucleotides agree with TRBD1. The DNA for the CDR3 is TGTGCCATCAGTGGGGGACAGGGAGAGACTGAAGCTTTCTTT. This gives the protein CAISGGQGETEAFF.